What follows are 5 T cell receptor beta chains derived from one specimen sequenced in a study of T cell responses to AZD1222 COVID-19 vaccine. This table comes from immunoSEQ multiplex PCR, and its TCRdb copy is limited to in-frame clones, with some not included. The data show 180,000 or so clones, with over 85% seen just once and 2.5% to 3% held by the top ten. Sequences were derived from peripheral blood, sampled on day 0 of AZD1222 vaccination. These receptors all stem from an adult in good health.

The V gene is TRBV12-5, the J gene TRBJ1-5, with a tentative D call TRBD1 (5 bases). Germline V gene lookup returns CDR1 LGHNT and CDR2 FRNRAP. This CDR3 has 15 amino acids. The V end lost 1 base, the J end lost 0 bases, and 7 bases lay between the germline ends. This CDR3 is CASGLGQNSNQPQHF. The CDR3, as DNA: TGTGCTAGTGGTTTGGGACAGAATAGCAATCAGCCCCAGCATTTT.

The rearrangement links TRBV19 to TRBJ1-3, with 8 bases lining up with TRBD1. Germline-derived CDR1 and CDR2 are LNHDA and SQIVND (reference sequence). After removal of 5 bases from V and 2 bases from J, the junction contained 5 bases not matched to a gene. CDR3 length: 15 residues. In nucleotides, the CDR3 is TGTGCCAGTAGTCTCGACAGGGGAACTGGAAACACCATATATTTT. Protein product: CASSLDRGTGNTIYF.

CDR3 sequence: CASSPQQGSKATNEKLFF. CDR3 nucleotides: TGTGCCAGCTCACCACAACAGGGAAGCAAGGCGACTAATGAAAAACTGTTTTTT. The chain combines TRBV18 with TRBJ1-4, with D maybe TRBD1 (6 bases). CDR3 size: 18 residues. Trimming took off 1 base at V and 2 bases at J, with 17 bases between the two ends. Germline V gives CDR1 KGHSH, CDR2 LQKENI.

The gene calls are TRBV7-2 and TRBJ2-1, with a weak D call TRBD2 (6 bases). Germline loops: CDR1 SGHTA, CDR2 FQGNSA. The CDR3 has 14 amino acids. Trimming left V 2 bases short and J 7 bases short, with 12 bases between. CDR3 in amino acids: CASSLSGVGNEQFF. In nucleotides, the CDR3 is TGTGCCAGCAGCTTATCGGGAGTGGGTAATGAGCAGTTCTTC.

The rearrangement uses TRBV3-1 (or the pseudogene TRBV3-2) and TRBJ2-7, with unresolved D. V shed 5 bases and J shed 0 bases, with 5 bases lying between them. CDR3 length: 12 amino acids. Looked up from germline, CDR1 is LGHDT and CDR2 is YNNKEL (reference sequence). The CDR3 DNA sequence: TGTGCCAGCAGCTTCGACTCCTACGAGCAGTACTTC. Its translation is CASSFDSYEQYF.